Below, 15 T cell receptor beta chains from the same sample are listed, as sequenced in a study of blood T cell repertoires in COVID-19. Data came from immunoSEQ multiplex PCR; TCRdb stores just in-frame clones and leaves some out. This table has about 380,000 clones, 90% appearing once. The material sequenced was peripheral blood. These receptors came from a man younger than 35 with active or convalescent COVID-19.

The V call is TRBV4-3, the J call TRBJ1-1; D uncertain. Between the trimmed V and J ends, which lost 0 bases and 1 base, there was a span of 6 bases. The CDR3 has 14 residues. CDR1 and CDR2 from the germline V gene are LGHNA and YSLEER. CDR3 sequence reads: CASSQDGGNTEAFF. The CDR3 nucleotides read TGCGCCAGCAGCCAAGATGGAGGGAACACTGAAGCTTTCTTT.

Regarding this clone: This same CDR3 is encoded by further DNA sequences in the sample. The gene calls are TRBV4-3 and TRBJ1-5; no reliable D call. Trimming removed 1 base at V and 6 bases at J, with 13 bases between. Germline V CDR1 and CDR2: LGHNA, YSLEER. CDR3 length: 15 amino acids. CDR3 nucleotides: TGCGCCAGCAGCCAAGTTCGAGGAGGTGGTCAGCCCCAGCATTTT. Its protein product is CASSQVRGGGQPQHF.

The chain uses TRBV9 and TRBJ2-1; perhaps TRBD2 as D (6 bases). The germline V gene has CDR1 SGDLS and CDR2 YYNGEE. The CDR3 extends over 13 amino acids. V lost 7 bases to trimming and J lost 9 bases, with 17 bases between them. This CDR3 reads CASQDRAGFEQFF. CDR3 sequence (DNA): TGTGCCAGCCAGGACCGGGCGGGGTTTGAGCAGTTCTTC.

The chain has TRBV25-1 and TRBJ2-7; 10 nucleotides match TRBD1. The CDR3 is made up of 14 amino acids. The V and J ends lost 8 bases and 1 base, in that order; junction bases with no gene match: 5. Germline CDR1 MGHDK, CDR2 SYGVNS. CDR3 DNA: TGTGCCAGCTCCCGACAGGGGGCTTCCTACGAGCAGTACTTC. Its protein is CASSRQGASYEQYF.

CDR3 amino acids: CSVQGQNTGELFF. Written as DNA, the CDR3 is TGCAGCGTTCAGGGACAGAACACCGGGGAGCTGTTTTTT. The V call is TRBV29-1, the J call TRBJ2-2, with a weak D call TRBD1 (6 bases). V lost 5 bases, J lost 1 base, and 8 bases lay in between. CDR1 and CDR2 (germline): SQVTM, ANQGSEA. The CDR3 runs to 13 residues.

The V and J genes are TRBV6-5 and TRBJ2-5; 9 nucleotides match TRBD2. This CDR3 is 15 amino acids long. The V and J ends lost 6 bases and 5 bases, in that order; junction bases with no gene match: 10. CDR1 and CDR2 (germline): MNHEY, SVGAGI. The chain's CDR3 is CASSQTAGGSETQYF. Here the CDR3 DNA reads TGTGCCAGCAGCCAAACGGCGGGGGGGAGTGAGACCCAGTACTTC.

V and J are TRBV5-5 and TRBJ2-1, with D tentatively TRBD2 (6 bases). V gave up 3 bases and J gave up 2 bases, with 12 bases separating them. CDR3 size: 15 residues. From germline, CDR1 is SGHKS and CDR2 YYEKEE (reference sequence). The CDR3: CASSYTSGAYNEQFF. CDR3 DNA sequence: TGTGCCAGCAGCTACACCTCGGGGGCCTACAATGAGCAGTTCTTC.

The rearrangement joins TRBV11-2 to TRBJ2-7; D not resolved. From germline, CDR1 is SGHAT and CDR2 FQNNGV. The CDR3 contains 14 residues. Trimming cost V 2 bases and J 2 bases, with 10 bases left between them. The CDR3 bases are TGTGCCAGCAGCTTATCTGGGCTCCCCTACGAGCAGTACTTC. Amino acids: CASSLSGLPYEQYF.

The gene calls are TRBV4-1 and TRBJ1-5; the match to TRBD1 covers 7 bases. CDR3 length: 16 residues. The V gene's germline CDR1 is MGHRA and CDR2 YSYEKL. J gave up 5 bases and V 1 base, and 8 bases lay outside the gene matches. The CDR3 protein is CASSQAPGTVDQPQHF. In DNA form, the CDR3 reads TGCGCCAGCAGCCAAGCCCCCGGGACAGTCGATCAGCCCCAGCATTTT.

V usage is TRBV24-1 and J usage is TRBJ2-1, with D possibly being TRBD2 (5 bases). The germline gives CDR1 KGHDR, CDR2 SFDVKD. The V end was cut by 5 bases, the J end by 7 bases, with 8 bases between. This CDR3 region has 12 residues. The CDR3, as DNA: TGTGCCACCAGTGCGGGAAAAAATGAGCAGTTCTTC. Translated, it gives CATSAGKNEQFF.

V and J are TRBV6-5 and TRBJ1-1; D is possibly TRBD1 (5 bases). Trimming stripped 5 bases from V and 7 bases from J, with 8 bases between. Per germline, CDR1 MNHEY and CDR2 SVGAGI. The CDR3 contains 11 residues. CDR3 in amino acids: CASSRTREAFF. The CDR3 region has the DNA TGTGCCAGCAGTAGGACACGTGAAGCTTTCTTT.

The chain carries TRBV27 and TRBJ1-2; TRBD1 aligns across 7 bases. Looked up from germline, CDR1 is MNHEY and CDR2 is SMNVEV (reference sequence). Losses at the gene ends were 7 bases for V and 0 bases for J; bases not matched to a gene: 8. The CDR3 totals 15 residues. CDR3 in DNA: TGTGCCAGCAACACCCTGACAGGGCCTAACTATGGCTACACCTTC. It yields the protein CASNTLTGPNYGYTF.

This chain joins TRBV7-2 and TRBJ2-2, with unresolved D. The CDR3 has 16 residues. The germline CDR1 and CDR2 sequences are SGHTA and FQGNSA. Trimming took off 0 bases at V and 2 bases at J, with 10 bases between the two ends. CDR3 sequence: CASSLAISRNTGELFF. In nucleotides, the CDR3 is TGTGCCAGCAGCTTAGCGATTAGCAGAAACACCGGGGAGCTGTTTTTT.

This chain uses TRBV4-1 with TRBJ1-2; tentatively, D is TRBD1 (5 bases). Trimming stripped 4 bases from V and 8 bases from J, with 23 bases between. Germline-derived CDR1 and CDR2 are MGHRA and YSYEKL. The CDR3 has 16 amino acids. This CDR3 is CASSPIFSTADGGYTF. The CDR3 DNA reads as TGCGCCAGCAGCCCCATTTTCTCGACAGCTGACGGGGGCTACACCTTC.

This chain joins TRBV7-2 and TRBJ2-5; 7 bases agree with TRBD1. There are 14 residues in the CDR3. Trimming removed 3 bases from V and 5 bases from J; junction bases left unmatched: 6. Germline assignment: CDR1 SGHTA and CDR2 FQGNSA. CDR3 DNA sequence: TGTGCCAGCAGCTTTTGGACAGGACAGGAGACCCAGTACTTC. Translated, it gives CASSFWTGQETQYF. The whole variable domain, remainder taken from reference TRBV7-2 and TRBJ2-5, is GAGVSQSPSNKVTEKGKDVELRCDPISGHTALYWYRQSLGQGLEFLIYFQGNSAPDKSGLPSDRFSAERTGGSVSTLTIQRTQQEDSAVYLCASSFWTGQETQYFGPGTRLLVL.